This T cell receptor beta chain was identified in a study of cytomegalovirus exposure and HLA in healthy donors (dated by TCRdb to 2016 to 2017). In the study overall: According to a later analysis, one platform produced both the approximately 110 validation repertoires and the approximately 600 repertoires of the first cohort. To predict cytomegalovirus infection status, the study combined high-throughput TCR immunosequencing, statistical association of individual TCRs with disease status, and machine learning. The aim of the study was to test whether cataloging public T cell receptors could identify signatures of past pathogen exposure. A separate validation cohort of about 110 different subjects was used in addition to the approximately 640-subject first cohort.

The CDR3 goes from the cysteine to the phenylalanine over 15 residues. Of the read, only the CDR3 DNA is kept; its 45 bases are in frame from base 1. V loses 5 bases at its end and J loses 7 bases; junction bases beyond the gene matches: 6. From a lookup of the germline V gene (reference sequence), CDR1 and CDR2 are SEHNR and FQNEAQ. The donors belonged to the validation cohort of roughly 120 subjects, which was separate from the approximately 700-subject first cohort. The protocol used for the library was the immunoSEQ multiplex PCR assay. Concerning the study's data processing: A statistical classification framework was built to diagnose cytomegalovirus status from the catalog of TCR beta chain sequences. TCRdb retrieved this table from immuneACCESS and kept in-frame rearrangements only. Not all clones are present; in checked studies, unresolved V genes account for under half, and no reason is known for the remainder. Clone size and the V and J calls come from that table; the DNA yielded D and trimming. For this sample the table gives tens of thousands of clones, of which approximately 90% were detected only once. The ten largest clones represent 3.5% to 4% of the sample.

What the authors observed across the whole study: A later analysis had no HLA typing for the validation cohort, so co-occurrence there was scored across all 130 or so repertoires. A later analysis found that TCRs clustered in the first cohort also tended to co-occur in the 130 or so validation repertoires, with approximately 94% of cluster scores above 0. In the study, roughly 160 TCR beta chains were listed as associated with cytomegalovirus. According to the authors, the approach could potentially be generalized to other disease states and immunological phenotypes. Three of the identified cytomegalovirus-associated TCR beta chains were confirmed in vitro to be specific for cytomegalovirus antigens. Across donors, most TCR sequences were observed very rarely, whereas some public TCRs were present in many individuals. Cytomegalovirus status was reported to be diagnosed by the classifier with high specificity and sensitivity in both the original and validation cohorts.

Details on this clone: Its antigen is unknown. Within one base of it there is no much larger clone, and no base qualities were kept.

The chain is made from TRBV7-9 and TRBJ1-4, and 11 bases in between align with TRBD1. The source material was PBMCs. This clonotype was sampled from a woman aged 18-30 years in good health and CMV-seropositive. The nucleotides are TGTGCCAGCAGCCATTCCGGGACAGGGGGTGAAAAACTGTTTTTT. Its translation reads: CASSHSGTGGEKLFF.